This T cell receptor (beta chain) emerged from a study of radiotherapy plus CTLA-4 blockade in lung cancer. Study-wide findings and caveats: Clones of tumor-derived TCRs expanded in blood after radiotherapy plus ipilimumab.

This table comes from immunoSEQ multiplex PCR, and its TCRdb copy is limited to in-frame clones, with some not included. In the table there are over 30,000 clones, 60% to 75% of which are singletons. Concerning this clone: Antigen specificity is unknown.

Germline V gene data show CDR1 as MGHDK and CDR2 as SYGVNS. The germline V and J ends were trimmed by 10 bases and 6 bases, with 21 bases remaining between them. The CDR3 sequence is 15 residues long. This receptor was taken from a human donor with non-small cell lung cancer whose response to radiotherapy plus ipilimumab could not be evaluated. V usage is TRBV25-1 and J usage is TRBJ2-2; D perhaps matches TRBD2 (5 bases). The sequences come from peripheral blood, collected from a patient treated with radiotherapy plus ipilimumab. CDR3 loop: CAINRLALEPGELFF. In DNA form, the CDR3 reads TGTGCCATCAATCGGCTAGCCTTGGAACCCGGGGAGCTGTTTTTT.